The 22 T cell receptor beta chains given below trace back to one sample, sequenced in a study of blood T cell repertoires in COVID-19. TCRdb's copy holds only in-frame clones and misses some; the assay was immunoSEQ multiplex PCR. The table lists tens of thousands of clones, more than 85% of them singletons. The sequenced material came from peripheral blood. These receptors all come from a human donor with active COVID-19. The donor label of this sample is uncertain.

V usage is TRBV18 and J usage is TRBJ2-3; 11 bases match TRBD2. CDR1 KGHSH and CDR2 LQKENI come from the germline V gene. Unmatched junction bases numbered 7, after V lost 5 bases and J lost 0 bases. The CDR3 sequence is 17 residues long. The CDR3: CASSTLSGGASTDTQYF. The CDR3 DNA reads TGTGCCAGCTCAACCCTTAGCGGGGGGGCGAGCACAGATACGCAGTATTTT.

This clone was seen more than once but under ten times. This sequence joins TRBV7-8 and TRBJ1-1, with 8 bases lining up with TRBD1. With V trimmed by 2 bases and J by 4 bases, 6 bases remained unmatched. CDR1 SGHVS and CDR2 FQNEAQ come from the germline V gene. The CDR3 is 15 residues long. The CDR3 DNA reads TGTGCCAGCAGCTTAATGCAGGGGGCTACCACTGAAGCTTTCTTT. Translating it yields CASSLMQGATTEAFF.

The chain is built from TRBV19 and TRBJ2-2; 8 positions agree with TRBD2. The CDR3 covers 14 residues. Germline CDR1 and CDR2: LNHDA and SQIVND (reference sequence). Unmatched junction bases numbered 8, after V lost 6 bases and J lost 8 bases. Here the CDR3 DNA reads TGTGCCAGTAGGCCGGTTAGCGGGGTTGGGGAGCTGTTTTTT. This translates into CASRPVSGVGELFF.

This rearrangement joins TRBV9 to TRBJ2-2; possible D gene TRBD1, 6 bases. The CDR3 spans 15 residues. The V end lost 5 bases, the J end lost 2 bases, and 13 bases lay between the germline ends. Germline-derived CDR1 and CDR2 are SGDLS and YYNGEE. CDR3 DNA sequence: TGTGCCAGCAGGGCCGGGACATCTAACACCGGGGAGCTGTTTTTT. Translation: CASRAGTSNTGELFF.

The chain recombines TRBV4-1 with TRBJ2-1; 7 bases align to TRBD2. The V gene end was trimmed by 0 bases and the J gene end by 12 bases; junction bases not matched to a gene: 2. The CDR3 totals 12 residues. Germline assignment: CDR1 MGHRA and CDR2 YSYEKL. The CDR3 bases are TGCGCCAGCAGCCAAGATGTAGCGGGGCAGTTCTTC. Residues: CASSQDVAGQFF.

The chain carries TRBV4-1 and TRBJ1-4; D is perhaps TRBD1 (5 bases). CDR3 length: 16 residues. The V end was cut by 0 bases, the J end by 10 bases, with 18 bases between. Germline V gene lookup returns CDR1 MGHRA and CDR2 YSYEKL. The CDR3 nucleotides are TGCGCCAGCAGCCAAGACGCGGGGCGCTCATTCGGAAAACTGTTTTTT. This gives the protein CASSQDAGRSFGKLFF.

The V and J genes are TRBV3-1 (or the pseudogene TRBV3-2) and TRBJ2-5, with D possibly matching TRBD1 (6 bases). The germline V gene encodes CDR1 LGHDT and CDR2 YNNKEL (reference sequence). The CDR3 covers 13 residues. V lost 0 bases, J lost 13 bases, and 15 bases lay in between. CDR3 residues: CASSQEWGRGPYF. In DNA, the CDR3 is TGTGCCAGCAGCCAAGAGTGGGGGCGCGGTCCGTACTTC.

In this sample, this clone turned up once. V usage is TRBV14 and J usage is TRBJ2-5; maybe TRBD1 (7 bases). V was cut by 0 bases and J by 2 bases, with 10 bases left in between. The CDR3 spans 15 residues. CDR1 and CDR2 from the germline V gene are SGHDN and FVKESK. CDR3 loop: CASSQEGGQQETQYF. The CDR3 DNA sequence: TGTGCCAGCAGCCAAGAGGGGGGACAGCAAGAGACCCAGTACTTC.

The J gene is TRBJ2-3, the V gene TRBV3-1 (or the pseudogene TRBV3-2), with D unclear. CDR1 is LGHDT and CDR2 is YNNKEL in the germline V gene (reference sequence). The germline V and J ends were trimmed by 4 bases and 1 base, with 12 bases remaining between them. The CDR3 runs to 15 residues. The CDR3 loop is CASSPRQHGTDTQYF. The CDR3 DNA reads TGTGCCAGCAGCCCGCGGCAACACGGCACAGATACGCAGTATTTT.

V is TRBV4-1 and J is TRBJ1-4, with a tentative D call TRBD1 (6 bases). V dropped 2 bases and J dropped 0 bases, with 13 bases sitting between them. The CDR3 totals 17 residues. Germline CDR1 reads MGHRA; CDR2 reads YSYEKL. The chain's CDR3 is CASSQPWTAATNEKLFF. As DNA, the CDR3 is TGCGCCAGCAGCCAACCTTGGACAGCCGCAACTAATGAAAAACTGTTTTTT.

The rearrangement joins TRBV5-1 to TRBJ2-7, with D unresolved. Germline CDR1 reads SGHRS; CDR2 reads YFSETQ. Trimming took 0 bases from V and 3 from J, leaving 7 bases between them. The CDR3 has 13 residues. The CDR3, as DNA: TGCGCCAGCAGCTTGGGGTCAGGCTACGAGCAGTACTTC. This sequence encodes CASSLGSGYEQYF.

The chain has TRBV7-2 and TRBJ2-2, with D possibly TRBD1 on 6 matching bases. Trimming removed 1 base from V and 3 bases from J, with 9 bases in between. There are 15 residues in the CDR3. Germline lookup yields CDR1 SGHTA and CDR2 FQGNSA. CDR3 nucleotides: TGTGCCAGCAGCTTAGGCAGGGGCGACACCGGGGAGCTGTTTTTT. Translation: CASSLGRGDTGELFF.

The rearrangement joins TRBV2 to TRBJ2-3, with 9 bases that match TRBD2. In germline, CDR1 is SNHLY, CDR2 FYNNEI. The CDR3 is 14 amino acids. The V segment lost 6 bases and the J segment 3 bases; nucleotides outside the gene matches: 4. CDR3 DNA sequence: TGTGCCAGCAGCAATAGCGGGGGTACAGATACGCAGTATTTT. Amino acids: CASSNSGGTDTQYF.

The chain links TRBV11-2 to TRBJ2-1; a weak D match, TRBD2 (5 bases). This CDR3 region has 16 residues. With 0 bases removed from V and 4 bases from J, the gap between germline ends came to 13 bases. Germline CDR1 SGHAT, CDR2 FQNNGV. Here the CDR3 reads CASSLDLRLPYNEQFF. Here the CDR3 DNA reads TGTGCCAGCAGCTTAGATCTAAGACTACCTTACAATGAGCAGTTCTTC.

V usage is TRBV3-1 (or the pseudogene TRBV3-2) and J usage is TRBJ2-2, with 12 positions matching TRBD1. In germline, CDR1 is LGHDT, CDR2 YNNKEL (reference sequence). The V and J ends lost 4 bases and 0 bases, in that order; junction bases with no gene match: 9. This CDR3 region has 19 residues. CDR3 coding DNA: TGTGCCAGCAGCCCGATCGCCGGGACAGGGGGCGCGAACACCGGGGAGCTGTTTTTT. It encodes CASSPIAGTGGANTGELFF.

In this sample, this clone turned up once. V usage is TRBV6-2 or TRBV6-3 and J usage is TRBJ1-2; 8 nucleotides line up with TRBD1. The ends lost 5 bases at V and 2 bases at J; junction bases unmatched: 4. The CDR3 totals 14 residues. Germline CDR1 MNHEY, CDR2 SVGEGT. The CDR3 region is CASSDGQGNYGYTF. In DNA, the CDR3 is TGTGCCAGCAGTGACGGACAGGGAAACTATGGCTACACCTTC.

This clone has a single count. The chain uses TRBV6-5 and TRBJ2-5; the match to TRBD2 covers 8 bases. The CDR3 loop spans 13 amino acids. Germline V gene sequence: CDR1 MNHEY, CDR2 SVGAGI. With V trimmed by 6 bases and J by 5 bases, 5 bases remained unmatched. CDR3 nucleotides: TGTGCCAGCAGCGGAGCGGGGGTGGAGACCCAGTACTTC. Translation: CASSGAGVETQYF.

This clone was observed once. This chain connects TRBV7-2 to TRBJ2-5, with D possibly being TRBD2 (5 bases). V lost 3 bases and J lost 5, with 16 bases in between. CDR3 length: 15 amino acids. Germline assignment: CDR1 SGHTA and CDR2 FQGNSA. Here the CDR3 reads CASSLPLIERETQYF. DNA for the CDR3: TGTGCCAGCAGCTTGCCCCTCATCGAGCGGGAGACCCAGTACTTC. The full variable domain, completed using reference TRBV7-2 and TRBJ2-5, is GAGVSQSPSNKVTEKGKDVELRCDPISGHTALYWYRQSLGQGLEFLIYFQGNSAPDKSGLPSDRFSAERTGGSVSTLTIQRTQQEDSAVYLCASSLPLIERETQYFGPGTRLLVL.

The chain is built from TRBV18 and TRBJ1-1, with a possible D match to TRBD1 (6 bases). The germline V gene encodes CDR1 KGHSH and CDR2 LQKENI. This CDR3 is built from 12 residues. With 3 bases removed from V and 11 bases from J, the gap between germline ends came to 13 bases. This CDR3 is CASSPQERGAFF. The CDR3 DNA follows: TGTGCCAGCTCACCCCAAGAAAGGGGGGCTTTCTTT.

The rearrangement joins TRBV4-2 to TRBJ2-5; 12 positions match TRBD2. Germline V gene sequence: CDR1 LGHNA, CDR2 YNFKEQ. Trimming at V came to 1 base and at J to 4 bases, leaving 7 bases not matched to a gene. The CDR3 is made up of 17 amino acids. DNA for the CDR3: TGTGCCAGCAGCCAAGGCGCTAGCGGGGGGGCTGTAGAGACCCAGTACTTC. Translation gives CASSQGASGGAVETQYF.

This sequence joins TRBV7-2 and TRBJ1-2; 9 nucleotides align to TRBD1. Germline values: CDR1 SGHTA, CDR2 FQGNSA. V trimming: 5 bases; J trimming: 6 bases; junction bases outside the gene matches: 13. This CDR3 is 16 amino acids long. The CDR3 bases are TGTGCCAGCAGCACCCGACAGGGGGGCGACGTACATGGCTACACCTTC. Its translation: CASSTRQGGDVHGYTF.

This chain connects TRBV29-1 to TRBJ1-2; 7 bases map to TRBD1. CDR1 is SQVTM and CDR2 is ANQGSEA in the germline V gene. V trimming: 7 bases; J trimming: 2 bases; junction bases outside the gene matches: 7. The CDR3 loop spans 13 amino acids. CDR3 sequence: CSGGDSRNYGYTF. DNA of the CDR3: TGCAGCGGGGGGGACAGTAGAAACTATGGCTACACCTTC. The full variable domain, in which reference TRBV29-1 and TRBJ1-2 provide the parts outside the CDR3, is SAVISQKPSRDICQRGTSLTIQCQVDSQVTMMFWYRQQPGQSLTLIATANQGSEATYESGFVIDKFPISRPNLTFSTLTVSNMSPEDSSIYLCSGGDSRNYGYTFGSGTRLTVV.